What follows describes a single T cell receptor beta chain. This clonotype has a handful of counts. This receptor's antigen is unknown. One base away there is no much larger clone; base qualities are not given. The CDR1 and CDR2 encoded by the germline V gene (reference sequence) are DFQATT and SNEGSKA. V gives up 0 bases and J gives up 3 bases, and the segment between their germline ends measures 9 bases. Including the terminal cysteine and phenylalanine, the CDR3 comprises 13 residues. Only CDR3 DNA is held: 39 bases, read in frame from base 1. This sample was included in a study of CD8 T cells in ankylosing spondylitis (dated by TCRdb to 2016 to 2017). Regarding the research as a whole: To find TCR variants linked to disease, the study profiled T cell receptor beta repertoires in ankylosing spondylitis patients and healthy donors. The full study cohort was made up of 20 to 25 ankylosing spondylitis patients and roughly 100 healthy donors. Peripheral blood samples were taken, and synovial fluid was additionally collected from ankylosing spondylitis patients.

What the work shows at the level of the full study, not this receptor alone: A TCR beta motif of fewer than 10 highly homologous amino acid variants appeared characteristic of blood from ankylosing spondylitis patients. Some motif variants were previously reported in synovial fluid and blood of reactive arthritis patients, suggesting common disease-initiation mechanisms. Significant enrichment of the disease-linked clones was reported in matched synovial fluid samples from ankylosing spondylitis patients. In peripheral blood, the disease-linked clones were found at relatively low frequencies and had a CD8+ phenotype.

For sequencing, an Illumina HiSeq 2500 was employed. Quantitative 5'-RACE with molecular barcodes was used to prepare TCR beta libraries. On the study's bioinformatics: A new computational method, built on a probabilistic model of VDJ rearrangement, was used to identify disease-linked TCR variants. The raw public reads went through TCRdb reprocessing: fastp at Q25, MiXCR clone calling, in-frame beta chains kept. Merged by CDR3 protein, the rows form single entries marked with the most common genes and DNA. The V and J calls here are based on TCRdb, not the publication. The sample data list under 250,000 distinct CDR3 sequences, and more than 25% of these were observed just once. The biggest ten clones account for approximately 4.6% of the sample.

The clonotype originates from a male donor with ankylosing spondylitis or in good health (not recorded which). The V and J genes are TRBV20-1 and TRBJ2-7; TRBD1 might be the D gene, on 6 matching bases. Sequencing used blood, either unsorted or a sorted T cell fraction (not recorded which). The nucleotides are TGCAGTGCTAGAGATAACAGGGTCTACGAGCAGTACTTC. Its protein product is CSARDNRVYEQYF.